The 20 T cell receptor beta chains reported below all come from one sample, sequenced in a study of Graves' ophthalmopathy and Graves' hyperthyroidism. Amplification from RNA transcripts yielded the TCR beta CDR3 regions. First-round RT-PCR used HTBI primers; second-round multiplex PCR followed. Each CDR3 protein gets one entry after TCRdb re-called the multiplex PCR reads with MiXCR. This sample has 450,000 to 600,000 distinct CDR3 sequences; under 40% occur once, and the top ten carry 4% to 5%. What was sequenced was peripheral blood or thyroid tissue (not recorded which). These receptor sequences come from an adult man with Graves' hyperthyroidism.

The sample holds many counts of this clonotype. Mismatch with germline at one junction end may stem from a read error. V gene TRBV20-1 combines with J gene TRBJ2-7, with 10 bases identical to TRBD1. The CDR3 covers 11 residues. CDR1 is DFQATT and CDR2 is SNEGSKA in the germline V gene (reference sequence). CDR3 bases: TGCAGTGCGACAGACAGGGGGCGACCCTCTTTC. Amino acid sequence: CSATDRGRPSF.

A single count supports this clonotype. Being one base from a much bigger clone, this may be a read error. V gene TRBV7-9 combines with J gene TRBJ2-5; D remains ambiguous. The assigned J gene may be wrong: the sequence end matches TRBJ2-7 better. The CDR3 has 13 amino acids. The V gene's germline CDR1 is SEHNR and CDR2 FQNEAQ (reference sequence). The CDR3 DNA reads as TGTGCCAGCGGCCCCCCAACAGTATACGAGCAGTACTTC. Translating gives CASGPPTVYEQYF.

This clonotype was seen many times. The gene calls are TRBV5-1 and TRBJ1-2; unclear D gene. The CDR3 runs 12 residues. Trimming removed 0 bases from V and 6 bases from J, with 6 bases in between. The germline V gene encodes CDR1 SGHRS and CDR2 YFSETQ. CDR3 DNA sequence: TGCGCCAGCAGCTTGGCGGGGAATGGCTACACCTTC. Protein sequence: CASSLAGNGYTF.

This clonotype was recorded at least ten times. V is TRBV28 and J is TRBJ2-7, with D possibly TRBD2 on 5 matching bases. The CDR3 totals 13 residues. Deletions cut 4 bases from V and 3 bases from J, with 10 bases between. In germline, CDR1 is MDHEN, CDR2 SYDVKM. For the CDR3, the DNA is TGTGCCAGCAGTTCGGGGTCAGGCTACGAGCAGTACTTC. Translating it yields CASSSGSGYEQYF.

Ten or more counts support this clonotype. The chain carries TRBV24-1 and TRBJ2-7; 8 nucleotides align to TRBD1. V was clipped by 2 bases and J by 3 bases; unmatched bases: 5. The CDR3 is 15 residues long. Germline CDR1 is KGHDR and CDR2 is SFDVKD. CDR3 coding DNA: TGTGCCACCAGTGATTCCGGGACAGGCTACTACGAGCAGTACTTC. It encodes CATSDSGTGYYEQYF.

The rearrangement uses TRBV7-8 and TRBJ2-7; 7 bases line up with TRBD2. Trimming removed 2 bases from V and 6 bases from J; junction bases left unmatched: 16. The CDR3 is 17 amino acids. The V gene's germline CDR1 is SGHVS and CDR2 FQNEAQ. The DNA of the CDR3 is TGTGCCAGCAGCTTACGGGGCGTGGTGGCGGGAGTGTTCGAGCAGTACTTC. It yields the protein CASSLRGVVAGVFEQYF.

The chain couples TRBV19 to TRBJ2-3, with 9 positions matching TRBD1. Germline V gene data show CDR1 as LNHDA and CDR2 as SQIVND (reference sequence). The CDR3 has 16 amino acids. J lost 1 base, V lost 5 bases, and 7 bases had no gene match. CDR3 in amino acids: CASSAGQGLGTDTQYF. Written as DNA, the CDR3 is TGTGCCAGTAGTGCCGGACAGGGGCTCGGCACAGATACGCAGTATTTT. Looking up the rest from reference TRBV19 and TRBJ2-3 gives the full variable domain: DGGITQSPKYLFRKEGQNVTLSCEQNLNHDAMYWYRQDPGQGLRLIYYSQIVNDFQKGDIAEGYSVSREKKESFPLTVTSAQKNPTAFYLCASSAGQGLGTDTQYFGPGTRLTVL.

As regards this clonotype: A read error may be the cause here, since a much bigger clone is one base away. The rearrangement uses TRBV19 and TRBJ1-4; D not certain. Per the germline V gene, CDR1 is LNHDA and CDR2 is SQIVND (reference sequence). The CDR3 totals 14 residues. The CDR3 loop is CASKVAAANEELFF. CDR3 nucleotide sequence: TGTGCCAGTAAGGTGGCAGCGGCTAATGAAGAACTGTTTTTT.

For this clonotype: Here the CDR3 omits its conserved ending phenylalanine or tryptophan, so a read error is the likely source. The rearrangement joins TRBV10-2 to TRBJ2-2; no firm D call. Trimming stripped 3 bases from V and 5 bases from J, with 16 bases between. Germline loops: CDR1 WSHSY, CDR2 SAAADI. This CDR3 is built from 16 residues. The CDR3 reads CASSEGYGITTGELFL. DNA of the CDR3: TGCGCCAGCAGTGAAGGTTATGGCATAACTACCGGGGAGCTGTTTCTT.

The DNA for the CDR3 is TGTGCCAGCAGCCCCAGGGGGATTCGTGGCTACACCTTC. Translated: CASSPRGIRGYTF. V is TRBV7-9 and J is TRBJ1-2; the match to TRBD1 covers 7 bases. Per the germline V gene, CDR1 is SEHNR and CDR2 is FQNEAQ (reference sequence). J gave up 7 bases and V 5 bases, and 7 bases lay outside the gene matches. This CDR3 has 13 residues. Drawing the rest from reference TRBV7-9 and TRBJ1-2, the complete variable domain is DTGVSQNPRHKITKRGQNVTFRCDPISEHNRLYWYRQTLGQGPEFLTYFQNEAQLEKSRLLSDRFSAERPKGSFSTLEIQRTEQGDSAMYLCASSPRGIRGYTFGSGTRLTVV.

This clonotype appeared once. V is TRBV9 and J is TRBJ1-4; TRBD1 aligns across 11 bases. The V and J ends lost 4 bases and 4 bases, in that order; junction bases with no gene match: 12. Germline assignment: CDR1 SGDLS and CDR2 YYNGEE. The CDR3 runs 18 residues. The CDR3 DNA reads TGTGCCAGCAGCTTAGCCGGACAGGGGGCAGGGATTAATGAAAAACTGTTTTTT. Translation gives CASSLAGQGAGINEKLFF.

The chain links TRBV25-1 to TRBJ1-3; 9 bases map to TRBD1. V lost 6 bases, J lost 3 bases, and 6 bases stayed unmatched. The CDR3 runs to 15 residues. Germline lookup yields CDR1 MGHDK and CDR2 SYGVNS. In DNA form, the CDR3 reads TGTGCCAGCAGATCGACAGGGGGTAGTGGAAACACCATATATTTT. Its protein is CASRSTGGSGNTIYF.

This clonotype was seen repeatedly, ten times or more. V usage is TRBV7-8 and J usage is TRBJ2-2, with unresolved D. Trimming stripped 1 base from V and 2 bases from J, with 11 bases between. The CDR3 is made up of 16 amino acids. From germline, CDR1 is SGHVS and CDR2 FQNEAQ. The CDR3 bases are TGTGCCAGCAGCTTAGTCGTTGATACCAACACCGGGGAGCTGTTTTTT. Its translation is CASSLVVDTNTGELFF.

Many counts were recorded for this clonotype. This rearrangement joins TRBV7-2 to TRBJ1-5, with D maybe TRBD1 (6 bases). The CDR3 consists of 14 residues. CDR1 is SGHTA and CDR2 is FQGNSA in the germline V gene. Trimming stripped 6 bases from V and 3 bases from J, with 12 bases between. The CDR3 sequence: CASRPGQLNQPQHF. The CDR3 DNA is TGTGCCAGCAGGCCAGGACAGCTCAATCAGCCCCAGCATTTT.

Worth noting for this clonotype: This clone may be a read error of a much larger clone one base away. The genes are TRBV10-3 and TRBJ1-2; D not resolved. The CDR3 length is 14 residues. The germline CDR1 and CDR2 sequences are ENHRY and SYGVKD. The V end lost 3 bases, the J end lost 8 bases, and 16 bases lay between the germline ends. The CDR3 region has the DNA TGTGCCATCAGTGAATTCTTGGACCCTCAAGGCTACACCTTC. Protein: CAISEFLDPQGYTF.

DNA of the CDR3: TGCAGTCGGTTACGGGACAGTCTGTACGAGCAGTACTTC. Translated: CSRLRDSLYEQYF. V is TRBV29-1 and J is TRBJ2-7, with TRBD1 matching 7 bases. Germline V gene sequence: CDR1 SQVTM, CDR2 ANQGSEA. The CDR3 has 13 residues.

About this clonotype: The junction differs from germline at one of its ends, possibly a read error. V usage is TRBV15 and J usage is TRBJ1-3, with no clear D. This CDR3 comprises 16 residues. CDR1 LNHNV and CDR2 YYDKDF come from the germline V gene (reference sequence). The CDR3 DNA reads TGTGCCACCAGCAGAGATCCACTGAGCTCTGGAAACGCCATATATTTT. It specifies CATSRDPLSSGNAIYF.

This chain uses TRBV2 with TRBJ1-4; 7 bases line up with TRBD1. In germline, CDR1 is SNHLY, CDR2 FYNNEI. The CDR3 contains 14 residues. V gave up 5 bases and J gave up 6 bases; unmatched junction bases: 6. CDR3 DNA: TGTGCCAGCAGTAGATCCGGGACAGATGAAAAACTGTTTTTT. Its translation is CASSRSGTDEKLFF.

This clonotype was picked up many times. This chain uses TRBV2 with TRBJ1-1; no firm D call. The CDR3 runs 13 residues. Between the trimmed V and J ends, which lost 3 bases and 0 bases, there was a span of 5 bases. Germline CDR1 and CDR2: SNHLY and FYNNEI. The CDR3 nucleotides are TGTGCCAGCAGTGACAGGCTGAACACTGAAGCTTTCTTT. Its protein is CASSDRLNTEAFF.

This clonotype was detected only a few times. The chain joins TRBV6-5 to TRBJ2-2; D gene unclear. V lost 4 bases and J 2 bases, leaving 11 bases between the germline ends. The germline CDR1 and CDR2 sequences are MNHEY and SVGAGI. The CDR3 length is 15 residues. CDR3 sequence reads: CASSSTRRNTGELFF. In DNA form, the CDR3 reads TGTGCCAGCAGTTCCACCAGGCGAAACACCGGGGAGCTGTTTTTT.